Presented here are 3 T cell receptor beta chains from one specimen sequenced in a study of human T cells and chemical hapten exposure. TCRdb analysed the 5' RACE reads with MiXCR anew, one entry per CDR3 protein. The sample records under 150,000 distinct CDR3 sequences, more than 15% being singletons. Blood, whole and unfractionated, served as the source for total RNA extraction. The receptors were sampled from a human donor in good health.

This clonotype turned up a few times. The rearrangement joins TRBV15 to TRBJ1-2; tentative D call: TRBD1 (5 bases). The germline CDR1 and CDR2 sequences are LNHNV and YYDKDF (reference sequence). Trimming took 0 bases from V and 2 from J, leaving 10 bases between them. CDR3 length equals 15 residues. The CDR3 here is CATSRDRGINYGYTF. The CDR3 DNA follows: TGTGCCACCAGCAGAGATCGGGGGATAAACTATGGCTACACCTTC.

This clonotype has just a few counts. The junction does not match germline at one end; this may be a read error. The chain combines TRBV11-2 with TRBJ2-7; 7 bases map to TRBD1. This CDR3 is built from 13 residues. Looked up from germline, CDR1 is SGHAT and CDR2 is FQNNGV. The CDR3 DNA sequence: TGTGCCAGCAGCCAAATGGACCGCCGGGACAGAAACTTC. This codes for CASSQMDRRDRNF.

The genes are TRBV7-9 and TRBJ1-6; D is undetermined. Deletions cut 1 base from V and 4 bases from J, with 8 bases between. CDR3 length: 15 amino acids. Germline CDR1 SEHNR, CDR2 FQNEAQ (reference sequence). CDR3 coding DNA: TGTGCCAGCAGCTTAGATGGGGATTATAATTCACCCCTCCACTTT. Its translation is CASSLDGDYNSPLHF.